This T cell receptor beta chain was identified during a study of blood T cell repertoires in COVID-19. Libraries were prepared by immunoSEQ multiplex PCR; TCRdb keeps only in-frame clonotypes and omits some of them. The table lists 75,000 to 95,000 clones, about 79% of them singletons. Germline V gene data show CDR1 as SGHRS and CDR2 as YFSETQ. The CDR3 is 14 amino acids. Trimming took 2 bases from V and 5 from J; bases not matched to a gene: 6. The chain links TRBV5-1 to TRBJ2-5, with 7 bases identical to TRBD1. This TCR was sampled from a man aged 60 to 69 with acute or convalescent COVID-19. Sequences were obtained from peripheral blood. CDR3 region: CASSLTTGPETQYF. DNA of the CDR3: TGCGCCAGCAGCTTAACGACAGGGCCGGAGACCCAGTACTTC.